Shown below are 9 T cell receptor beta chains from a single sample sequenced in a study of T cells in Graves' hyperthyroidism and ophthalmopathy. Amplified TCR beta CDR3 regions came from RNA transcripts. First-round RT-PCR targeting the TCR CDR3 was performed with the HTBI primer set. TCRdb itself ran the multiplex PCR reads through MiXCR, one entry per CDR3 protein. The sample lists about 610,000 distinct CDR3 sequences, 14% to 15% occurring once. Sequencing was done on a sample of blood. These receptors originate from a woman aged 40 to 55 with Graves' ophthalmopathy.

The chain has TRBV3-1 and TRBJ1-1; D is uncertain. The germline V and J ends were trimmed by 5 bases and 1 base, with 23 bases remaining between them. Germline V gene sequence: CDR1 LGHDT, CDR2 YNNKEL (reference sequence). The CDR3 totals 18 residues. The CDR3 DNA is TGTGCCAGCAGCTCCCAGGACGCCCTCCCCGGTCGGAACACTGAAGCTTTCTTT. It encodes CASSSQDALPGRNTEAFF. The full variable domain, completed using reference TRBV3-1 and TRBJ1-1, is DTAVSQTPKYLVTQMGNDKSIKCEQNLGHDTMYWYKQDSKKFLKIMFSYNNKELIINETVPNRFSPKSPDKAHLNLHINSLELGDSAVYFCASSSQDALPGRNTEAFFGQGTRLTVV.

This clonotype was recorded at least ten times. V and J are TRBV4-1 and TRBJ2-7, with unresolved D. V gave up 2 bases and J gave up 0 bases, with 8 bases separating them. The V gene's germline CDR1 is MGHRA and CDR2 YSYEKL. This CDR3 spans 14 amino acids. The chain's CDR3 is CASSQTIVSYEQYF. The CDR3 nucleotides read TGCGCCAGCAGCCAAACCATAGTCTCCTACGAGCAGTACTTC.

The rearrangement links TRBV7-2 to TRBJ1-2; TRBD1 might be the D (6 bases). In germline, CDR1 is SGHTA, CDR2 FQGNSA. The CDR3 extends over 14 amino acids. Trimming removed 5 bases from V and 8 bases from J, with 18 bases in between. CDR3 region: CASSRDTVYGGYTF. The CDR3 DNA sequence: TGTGCCAGCAGCCGGGACACGGTCTATGGGGGCTACACCTTC.

The table lists this clonotype with a few counts. This may be a read error, as it is one base from a much larger clone. The V gene is TRBV7-9, the J gene TRBJ1-2; TRBD1 matches 10 bases. CDR1 is SEHNR and CDR2 is FQNEAQ in the germline V gene (reference sequence). The CDR3 contains 15 residues. With V trimmed by 1 base and J by 2 bases, 1 base remained unmatched. The CDR3: CASSLVGQGNYGYTF. The CDR3 region has the DNA TGTGCCAGCAGCTTAGTGGGACAGGGGAACTATGGCTACACCTTC.

The chain has TRBV5-1 and TRBJ2-7, with 8 bases lining up with TRBD1. Germline CDR1 and CDR2: SGHRS and YFSETQ. The CDR3 consists of 14 residues. With 4 bases clipped from V and 6 bases from J, the junction kept 9 bases outside the gene matches. The CDR3 region is CASSTDRAVGEQYF. The CDR3 region has the DNA TGCGCCAGCAGCACGGACAGGGCTGTCGGCGAGCAGTACTTC. The whole variable domain, remainder taken from reference TRBV5-1 and TRBJ2-7, is KAGVTQTPRYLIKTRGQQVTLSCSPISGHRSVSWYQQTPGQGLQFLFEYFSETQRNKGNFPGRFSGRQFSNSRSEMNVSTLELGDSALYLCASSTDRAVGEQYFGPGTRLTVT.

This clonotype was detected many times. The gene calls are TRBV30 and TRBJ2-7, with a weak D call TRBD1 (5 bases). V was cut by 1 base and J by 2 bases, with 12 bases left in between. This CDR3 has 14 amino acids. Looked up from germline, CDR1 is GTSNPN and CDR2 is SVGIG (reference sequence). The CDR3 is CAWSEGRAPYEQYF. The CDR3 nucleotides are TGTGCCTGGAGTGAGGGCAGGGCCCCCTACGAGCAGTACTTC.

This clonotype has at least ten counts. The chain carries TRBV7-2 and TRBJ2-7, with a possible D match to TRBD1 (6 bases). The germline V gene has CDR1 SGHTA and CDR2 FQGNSA. Between the trimmed V and J ends, which lost 2 bases and 0 bases, there was a span of 11 bases. The CDR3 is made up of 15 amino acids. This chain's CDR3 is CASSLKTGPSYEQYF. In nucleotides, the CDR3 is TGTGCCAGCAGCTTAAAGACAGGTCCCTCCTACGAGCAGTACTTC.

This clonotype was found many times. The chain links TRBV6-5 to TRBJ2-7, with 9 bases matching TRBD1. J lost 6 bases, V lost 6 bases, and 12 bases had no gene match. Germline V CDR1 and CDR2: MNHEY, SVGAGI. The CDR3 has 15 residues. Here the CDR3 DNA reads TGTGCCAGCAGGTACGGCCGGGACAGGGATACCGAGCAGTACTTC. Residues: CASRYGRDRDTEQYF.

This clonotype was seen a few times. The chain employs TRBV6-2 or TRBV6-3 and TRBJ1-5; D perhaps matches TRBD1 (6 bases). This CDR3 has 15 residues. Germline lookup yields CDR1 MNHEY and CDR2 SVGEGT. Trimming took 0 bases from V and 3 from J, leaving 9 bases between them. The CDR3, as DNA: TGTGCCAGCAGTTACTCGGACAGCTCCAATCAGCCCCAGCATTTT. Amino acid sequence: CASSYSDSSNQPQHF.